These T cell receptor beta chains were read from a single sample in a study of T cell clones after liver transplantation. TCRdb's copy holds only in-frame clones and misses some; the assay was immunoSEQ multiplex PCR. The repertoire holds 40,000 to 65,000 clones, with less than 85% as singletons. The starting material was CD4+ T cells from blood, obtained before liver transplant. These receptors all stem from a human donor who received a liver transplant. The CDR3 runs from the conserved cysteine through the conserved F or W. D genes are given only for firm matches. Clone size is given for some rows only: seen once, a few or many times, or a class if the clone is expanded.

TRBJ2-1,TRBV5-1,-,TRBD1,TGCGCCAGCAGCCGCGACCAGGGGGCTACCTACAATGAGCAGTTCTTC,CASSRDQGATYNEQFF
TRBJ2-2,TRBV10-3,-,-,TGTGCCATCAGTGACGGGCGGGGCCCGAACACCGGGGAGCTGTTTTTT,CAISDGRGPNTGELFF
TRBJ2-5,TRBV6-1,-,-,TGTGCCAGCACAGGACAAGATCTTAAAGAGACCCAGTACTTC,CASTGQDLKETQYF
TRBJ2-5,TRBV7-3,-,-,TGTGCCAGCAGCTTAGATTACAGGGTAGAGACCCAGTACTTC,CASSLDYRVETQYF
TRBJ2-7,TRBV19,-,TRBD1,TGTGCCAGTCGGACAGGATACGAGCAGTACTTC,CASRTGYEQYF
TRBJ2-7,TRBV30,-,TRBD1,TGTGCCTGGAGTTACGGGACAGTCTCCTACGAGCAGTACTTC,CAWSYGTVSYEQYF
TRBJ2-4,TRBV27,-,-,TGTGCCAGCAGTGGAACGGGCAAAAACATTCAGTACTTC,CASSGTGKNIQYF
TRBJ1-5,TRBV28,-,-,TGTGCCAGCAGTTTATGGTCAGGTGGGAGCAATCAGCCCCAGCATTTT,CASSLWSGGSNQPQHF
TRBJ2-7,TRBV11-1,few,TRBD1,TGTGCCAGCAGTGTACGAGACAGGGGCTGGGGCGAGCAGTACTTC,CASSVRDRGWGEQYF
TRBJ1-2,TRBV6-1,-,-,TGTGCCAGCAGTGAATCGTCAGATTTCTATGGCTACACCTTC,CASSESSDFYGYTF
TRBJ2-5,TRBV7-2,-,-,TGTGCCAGCAGCTTTGAAGGGGGGCGGGAGACCCAGTACTTC,CASSFEGGRETQYF
TRBJ2-7,TRBV5-1,-,TRBD1,TGCGCCAGCAGCTTGGGGATTGACCGGGACAGGGACTACGAGCAGTACTTC,CASSLGIDRDRDYEQYF
TRBJ1-2,TRBV18,-,-,TGTGCCAGCTCACTACCAGGCCTGACGGACTATGGCTACACCTTC,CASSLPGLTDYGYTF
TRBJ1-4,TRBV7-9,once,-,TGTGCCAGCAGCCCCATAGCGGGGCTTGGCGAAAAACTGTTTTTT,CASSPIAGLGEKLFF
TRBJ2-4,TRBV20-1,-,-,TGCAGTGCTAGCAGGGGGGATCAGTACTTC,CSASRGDQYF
TRBJ2-2,TRBV2,once,-,TGTGCCACCGCGGCAGGTTGGACTACCACGAACACCGGGGAGCTGTTTTTT,CATAAGWTTTNTGELFF
TRBJ2-2,TRBV9,-,-,TGTGCCAGCAGCGTAGTCCAGACTCCCCTCGGCGGGGAGCTGTTTTTT,CASSVVQTPLGGELFF
TRBJ2-3,TRBV28,-,TRBD2,TGTGCCAGCAGGGGGGGGAGGGGCCGAGGGATAGATACGCAGTATTTT,CASRGGRGRGIDTQYF
TRBJ1-1,TRBV7-3,few,-,TGTGCCAGCAGCTTCTCACAGAACACTGAAGCTTTCTTT,CASSFSQNTEAFF
TRBJ2-1,TRBV4-2,-,-,TGTGCCAGCAGCCAACAGTTTTACAATGAGCAGTTCTTC,CASSQQFYNEQFF
TRBJ2-3,TRBV7-2,once,-,TGTGCCAGCAGCTACCGCACAGATACGCAGTATTTT,CASSYRTDTQYF
TRBJ2-6,TRBV28,-,-,TGTGCCAGCAGTTTATCACAAGGGCTTACTGGGGCCAACGTCCTGACTTTC,CASSLSQGLTGANVLTF
TRBJ2-3,TRBV15,-,-,TGTGCCACCAGCAGAGATAGGTCTACGCATACGCAGTATTTT,CATSRDRSTHTQYF
TRBJ1-5,TRBV28,-,-,TGTGCCAGCATTATATCCGGGACGGATTTTTTCAATCAGCCCCAGCATTTT,CASIISGTDFFNQPQHF
TRBJ2-5,TRBV7-9,once,-,TGTGCCAGCAGCTTAGAGGCGATCCCGGAGACCCAGTACTTC,CASSLEAIPETQYF
TRBJ2-1,TRBV11-2,-,-,TGTGCCAGCAGCTTTTTGGGGGGCTCTAGCAGAAACAATGAGCAGTTCTTC,CASSFLGGSSRNNEQFF
TRBJ2-3,TRBV28,-,TRBD2,TGTGCCAGCAGTGATTTGGGACTAGTGGGCACAGATACGCAGTATTTT,CASSDLGLVGTDTQYF
TRBJ1-1,TRBV6-5,-,TRBD1,TGTGCCAGCAGTCCCAGGGGGGCCCGGAACACTGAAGCTTTCTTT,CASSPRGARNTEAFF
TRBJ2-5,TRBV5-4,-,TRBD2,TGTGCCAGCACCGCCTCTATCCTAGCGGGGGGCCAAGAGACCCAGTACTTC,CASTASILAGGQETQYF
TRBJ1-2,TRBV28,-,-,TGTGCCAGCAGTTTACGTAACTATGGCTACACCTTC,CASSLRNYGYTF
TRBJ1-5,TRBV11-3,once,-,TGTGCCAGAGGGAGGTGTGCGGGGAGGAAGAGCAATCAGCCCCAGCATTTT,CARGRCAGRKSNQPQHF
TRBJ2-2,TRBV7-7,-,-,TGTGCTAGCAGACCAACTGCTAACACCGGGGAGCTGTTTTTT,CASRPTANTGELFF
TRBJ2-3,TRBV19,few,TRBD1,TGTGCCAGTAGTAACCTACAGGGGGTTAGCACAGATACGCAGTATTTT,CASSNLQGVSTDTQYF
TRBJ2-2,TRBV7-2,-,-,TGTGCCAGCAGCTTAACCCGGGCTCCCGGGGAGCTGTTTTTT,CASSLTRAPGELFF
TRBJ2-7,TRBV28,-,-,TGTGCCAGCAGTTTGCAGGTATACGAGCAGTACTTC,CASSLQVYEQYF
TRBJ2-7,TRBV7-2,-,-,TGTGCCAGCAGCTTACAGAAATCCGAGCAGTACTTC,CASSLQKSEQYF